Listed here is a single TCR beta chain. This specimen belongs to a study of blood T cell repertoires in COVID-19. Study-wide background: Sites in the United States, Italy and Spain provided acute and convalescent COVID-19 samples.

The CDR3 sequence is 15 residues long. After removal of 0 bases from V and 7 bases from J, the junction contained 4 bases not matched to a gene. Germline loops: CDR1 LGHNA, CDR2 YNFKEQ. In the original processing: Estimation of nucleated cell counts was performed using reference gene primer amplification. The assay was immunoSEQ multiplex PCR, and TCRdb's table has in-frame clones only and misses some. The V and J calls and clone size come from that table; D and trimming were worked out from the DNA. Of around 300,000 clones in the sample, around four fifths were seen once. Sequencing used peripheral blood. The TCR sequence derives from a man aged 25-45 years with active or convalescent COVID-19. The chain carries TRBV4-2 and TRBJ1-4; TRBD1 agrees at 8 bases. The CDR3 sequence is CASSQEDRGVEKLFF. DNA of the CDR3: TGTGCCAGCAGCCAAGAAGACAGGGGAGTTGAAAAACTGTTTTTT.